What follows are 2 T cell receptor beta chains derived from one specimen sequenced in a study of T cell clusters in autoimmune cytopenias (dated 2019 in TCRdb). Data came from an Illumina MiSeq. TRB rearrangements were amplified by multiplex PCR using a touch-down protocol with TRB-A and TRB-B primer pools mixed in one tube. Through TCRdb reprocessing, the reads give one entry per CDR3 protein sequence; DNA is omitted. For this sample, the table gives some 3,900 distinct CDR3 sequences. The ten largest clones capture roughly 28% of the sample. Each sample's TRB amplification started from 250 ng of peripheral blood genomic DNA, which corresponds to approximately 37,500 genome equivalents. The specimen sequenced was peripheral blood. The receptors stem from a human donor with an autoimmune cytopenia or autoimmune hepatitis (not recorded which).

The V call is TRBV5-6, the J call TRBJ2-7. From germline, CDR1 is SGHDT and CDR2 YYEEEE. This CDR3 is 15 amino acids long. The CDR3 protein is CASSLVDRDTYEQYF.

This clonotype registers medium-sized by frequency. The chain has TRBV10-3 and TRBJ2-1; without DNA, the TCRdb call of TRBD1 cannot be checked. Germline V lookup: CDR1 ENHRY, CDR2 SYGVKD. The CDR3 sequence is 15 residues long. CDR3 loop: CAIRRAGQIYNEQFF.